This passage covers 13 T cell receptor beta chains from one sample sequenced in a study of T cell responses to AZD1222 COVID-19 vaccine. TCRdb's table, derived via immunoSEQ multiplex PCR, lists solely in-frame clones and lacks some. Found here are roughly 180,000 clones, 85% to 90% of them singletons; the top ten hold about 6.9%. Source: peripheral blood, taken on day 0 of AZD1222 vaccination. These receptors were obtained from an adult in good health.

The chain employs TRBV28 and TRBJ2-3; 11 bases line up with TRBD2. Per germline, CDR1 MDHEN and CDR2 SYDVKM. The CDR3 sequence is 21 residues long. J gave up 1 base and V 5 bases, and 20 bases lay outside the gene matches. The CDR3 loop reads CASSQIGWASGGRGGTDTQYF. The CDR3 nucleotides are TGTGCCAGCAGTCAGATTGGATGGGCTAGCGGGGGGCGAGGGGGCACAGATACGCAGTATTTT.

The chain couples TRBV4-2 to TRBJ2-5; D might be TRBD1 or TRBD2, each matching 6 bases. This CDR3 comprises 19 residues. Trimming removed 2 bases from V and 2 bases from J, with 24 bases in between. Per germline, CDR1 LGHNA and CDR2 YNFKEQ. The CDR3 nucleotides read TGTGCCAGCAGCCAAAAAGCAGGGGAAGGGGGACTTTTACAAGAGACCCAGTACTTC. Encoded protein: CASSQKAGEGGLLQETQYF.

This clone was seen just once. Here the CDR3 DNA reads TGTGCCAGCAGTTCGACAGGGGGGAATCTAAACGAGCAGTACGTC. Residues: CASSSTGGNLNEQYV. This sequence joins TRBV6-5 and TRBJ2-7, with TRBD1 matching 9 bases. Trimming at V came to 4 bases and at J to 5 bases, leaving 9 bases not matched to a gene. This CDR3 is built from 15 residues. Germline V CDR1 and CDR2: MNHEY, SVGAGI.

This chain uses TRBV9 with TRBJ2-7; 8 bases match TRBD1. The germline V gene has CDR1 SGDLS and CDR2 YYNGEE. The V and J ends lost 4 bases and 1 base, in that order; junction bases with no gene match: 10. CDR3 size: 16 residues. CDR3 region: CASSHGQGGESYEQYF. The CDR3 DNA reads TGTGCCAGCAGCCATGGACAGGGTGGGGAGTCCTACGAGCAGTACTTC.

This clone came up a few times. This chain links TRBV19 with TRBJ2-7; TRBD1 might be the D (5 bases). V lost 3 bases and J lost 7, with 16 bases in between. This CDR3 comprises 14 residues. In germline, CDR1 is LNHDA, CDR2 SQIVND (reference sequence). CDR3 in amino acids: CASSISLQGGEQYV. The DNA for the CDR3 is TGTGCCAGTAGTATTTCTTTGCAGGGCGGAGAGCAGTACGTC.

This clone has only one observation. The V and J genes are TRBV7-9 and TRBJ1-1, with D possibly matching TRBD1 (6 bases). V lost 6 bases and J lost 7, with 12 bases in between. Germline V gives CDR1 SEHNR, CDR2 FQNEAQ (reference sequence). CDR3 length: 12 amino acids. The CDR3 nucleotides are TGTGCCAGCAGTCTTACAGGGAGTGAAGCTTTCTTT. This encodes CASSLTGSEAFF.

The rearrangement uses TRBV5-4 and TRBJ1-1; 7 nucleotides agree with TRBD1. The CDR3 is 15 residues long. Germline CDR1 SGHNT, CDR2 YYREEE (reference sequence). Unmatched junction bases numbered 7, after V lost 4 bases and J lost 1 base. The CDR3 here is CASSPTGLGNTEAFF. CDR3 sequence (DNA): TGTGCCAGCAGCCCGACAGGGCTGGGGAACACTGAAGCTTTCTTT.

The chain recombines TRBV10-1 with TRBJ1-2, with 7 positions matching TRBD1. This CDR3 has 13 amino acids. Germline trimming cut 4 bases from V and 3 bases from J; bases unmatched to any gene: 2. Germline CDR1 reads WNHNN; CDR2 reads SYGVQD (reference sequence). The CDR3 loop is CASSGDRDYGYTF. CDR3 DNA sequence: TGCGCCAGCAGTGGAGACAGGGACTATGGCTACACCTTC.

V is TRBV3-1 (or the pseudogene TRBV3-2) and J is TRBJ1-2, with unresolved D. The CDR3 length is 12 residues. CDR1 LGHDT and CDR2 YNNKEL come from the germline V gene (reference sequence). V was shortened by 3 bases and J by 6 bases, with 8 bases between the two germline ends. The CDR3 spells CASSQHPNGYTF. DNA for the CDR3: TGTGCCAGCAGCCAGCATCCGAATGGCTACACCTTC.

Only one count was recorded for this clone. The gene calls are TRBV6-2 or TRBV6-3 and TRBJ2-5; 10 positions match TRBD2. J was trimmed by 5 bases and V by 5 bases; bases with no gene match: 14. This CDR3 is 17 amino acids long. Germline values: CDR1 MNHEY, CDR2 SVGEGT. The CDR3 bases are TGTGCCAGCAGTGTTAGCGGGGGGCTAAGAAGGAGGGAGACCCAGTACTTC. Encoded protein: CASSVSGGLRRRETQYF.

The chain recombines TRBV2 with TRBJ2-5; D is unclear. Looked up from germline, CDR1 is SNHLY and CDR2 is FYNNEI. The ends were cut back, 1 base at V and 6 bases at J, with 0 bases in the middle. The CDR3 extends over 10 amino acids. As DNA, the CDR3 is TGTGCCAGCAGTGAAGAGACCCAGTACTTC. This gives the protein CASSEETQYF.

The chain combines TRBV2 with TRBJ2-3; D not certain. Per germline, CDR1 SNHLY and CDR2 FYNNEI. This CDR3 is 15 amino acids long. The germline V and J ends were trimmed by 6 bases and 0 bases, with 13 bases remaining between them. The CDR3: CASRFGKQSTDTQYF. CDR3 DNA: TGTGCCAGCAGATTTGGAAAGCAGAGCACAGATACGCAGTATTTT.

The V and J genes are TRBV5-6 and TRBJ1-5, with 7 bases aligning to TRBD1. Trimming removed 2 bases from V and 5 bases from J; junction bases left unmatched: 7. The length of the CDR3 is 15 residues. The germline V gene encodes CDR1 SGHDT and CDR2 YYEEEE. CDR3 residues: CASSFTQGGDQPQHF. CDR3 DNA sequence: TGTGCCAGCAGCTTCACGCAGGGGGGGGATCAGCCCCAGCATTTT.